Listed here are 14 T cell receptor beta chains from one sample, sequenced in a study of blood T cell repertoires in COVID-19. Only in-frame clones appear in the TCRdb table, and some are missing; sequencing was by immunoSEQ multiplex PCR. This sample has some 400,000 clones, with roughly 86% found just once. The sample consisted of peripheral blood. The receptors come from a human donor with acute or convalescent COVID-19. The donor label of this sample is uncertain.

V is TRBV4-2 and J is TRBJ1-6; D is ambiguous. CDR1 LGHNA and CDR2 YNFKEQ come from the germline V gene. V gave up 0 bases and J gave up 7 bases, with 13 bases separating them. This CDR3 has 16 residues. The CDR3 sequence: CASSQDPLVANSPLHF. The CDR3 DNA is TGTGCCAGCAGCCAAGATCCCCTTGTTGCGAATTCACCCCTCCACTTT.

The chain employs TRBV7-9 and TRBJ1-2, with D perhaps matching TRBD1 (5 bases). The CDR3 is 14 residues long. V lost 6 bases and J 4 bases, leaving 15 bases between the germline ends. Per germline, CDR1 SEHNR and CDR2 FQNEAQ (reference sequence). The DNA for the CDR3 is TGTGCCAGCAGTGGCGACAGTACAGTCTATGGCTACACCTTC. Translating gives CASSGDSTVYGYTF.

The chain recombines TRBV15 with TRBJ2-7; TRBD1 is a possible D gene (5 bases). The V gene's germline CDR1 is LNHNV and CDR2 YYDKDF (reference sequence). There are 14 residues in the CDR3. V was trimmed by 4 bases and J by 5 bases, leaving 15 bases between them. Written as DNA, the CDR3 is TGTGCCACCAGCAAAGGCAGGGCAGGTGACGAGCAGTACTTC. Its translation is CATSKGRAGDEQYF.

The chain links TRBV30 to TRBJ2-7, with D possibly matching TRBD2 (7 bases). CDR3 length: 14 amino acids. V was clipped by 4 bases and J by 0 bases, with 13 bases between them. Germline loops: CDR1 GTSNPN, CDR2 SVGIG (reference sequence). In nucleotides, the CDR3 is TGTGCCTGGATGGAGGGGGGGCGCTCCTACGAGCAGTACTTC. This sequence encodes CAWMEGGRSYEQYF.

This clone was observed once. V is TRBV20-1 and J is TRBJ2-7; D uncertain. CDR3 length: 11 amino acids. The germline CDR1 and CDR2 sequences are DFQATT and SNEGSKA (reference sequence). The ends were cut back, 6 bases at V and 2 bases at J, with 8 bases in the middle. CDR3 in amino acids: CSALSTYEQYF. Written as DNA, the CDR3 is TGCAGTGCCCTAAGTACCTACGAGCAGTACTTC.

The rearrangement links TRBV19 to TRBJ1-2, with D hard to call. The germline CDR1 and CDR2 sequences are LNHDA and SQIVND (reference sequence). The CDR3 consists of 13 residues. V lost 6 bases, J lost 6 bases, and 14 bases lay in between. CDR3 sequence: CASSPSLGHGYTF. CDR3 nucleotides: TGTGCCAGTAGCCCCAGTCTTGGTCATGGCTACACCTTC.

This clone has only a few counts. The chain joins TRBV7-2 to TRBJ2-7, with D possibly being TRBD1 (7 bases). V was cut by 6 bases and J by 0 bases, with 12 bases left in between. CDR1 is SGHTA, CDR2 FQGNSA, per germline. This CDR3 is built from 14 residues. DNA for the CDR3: TGTGCCAGCAGTCCGCAGGGGGGCTCCTACGAGCAGTACTTC. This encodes CASSPQGGSYEQYF.

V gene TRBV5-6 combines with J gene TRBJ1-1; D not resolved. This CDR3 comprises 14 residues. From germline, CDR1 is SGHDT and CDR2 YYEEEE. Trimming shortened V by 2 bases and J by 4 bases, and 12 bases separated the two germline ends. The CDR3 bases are TGTGCCAGCAGCTTACCCGTACGGGGCACTGAAGCTTTCTTT. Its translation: CASSLPVRGTEAFF.

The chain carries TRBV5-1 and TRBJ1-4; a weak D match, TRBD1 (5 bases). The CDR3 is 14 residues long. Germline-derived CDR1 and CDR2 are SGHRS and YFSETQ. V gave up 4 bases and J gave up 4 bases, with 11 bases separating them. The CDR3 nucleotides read TGCGCCAGCAGCCCAGGACAAGTTAATGAAAAACTGTTTTTT. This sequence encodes CASSPGQVNEKLFF.

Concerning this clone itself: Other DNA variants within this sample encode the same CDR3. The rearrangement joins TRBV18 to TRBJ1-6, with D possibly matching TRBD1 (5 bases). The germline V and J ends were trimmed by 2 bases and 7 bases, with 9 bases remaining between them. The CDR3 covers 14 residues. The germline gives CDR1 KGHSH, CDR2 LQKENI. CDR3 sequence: CASSPDRKNSPLHF. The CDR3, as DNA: TGTGCCAGCTCACCAGACAGAAAGAATTCACCCCTCCACTTT.

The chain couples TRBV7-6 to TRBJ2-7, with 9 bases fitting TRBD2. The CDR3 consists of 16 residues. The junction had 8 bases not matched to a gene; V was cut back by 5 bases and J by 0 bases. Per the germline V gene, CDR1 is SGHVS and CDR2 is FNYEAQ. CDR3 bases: TGTGCCAGCAGCCCCCCCGCTAGCGGGGCCTCCTACGAGCAGTACTTC. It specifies CASSPPASGASYEQYF.

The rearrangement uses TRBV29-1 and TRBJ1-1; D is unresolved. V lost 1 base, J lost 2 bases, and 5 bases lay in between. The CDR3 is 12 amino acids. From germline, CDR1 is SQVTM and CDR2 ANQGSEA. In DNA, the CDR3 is TGCAGCGTTGAAGGCGTCAACACTGAAGCTTTCTTT. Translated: CSVEGVNTEAFF.

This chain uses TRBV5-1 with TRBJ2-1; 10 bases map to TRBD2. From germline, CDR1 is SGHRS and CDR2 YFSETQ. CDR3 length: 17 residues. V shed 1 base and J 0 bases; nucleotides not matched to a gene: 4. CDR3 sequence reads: CASSLWSSGSSYNEQFF. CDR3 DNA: TGCGCCAGCAGCTTGTGGTCTAGCGGGAGCTCCTACAATGAGCAGTTCTTC. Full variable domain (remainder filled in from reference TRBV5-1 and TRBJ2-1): KAGVTQTPRYLIKTRGQQVTLSCSPISGHRSVSWYQQTPGQGLQFLFEYFSETQRNKGNFPGRFSGRQFSNSRSEMNVSTLELGDSALYLCASSLWSSGSSYNEQFFGPGTRLTVL.

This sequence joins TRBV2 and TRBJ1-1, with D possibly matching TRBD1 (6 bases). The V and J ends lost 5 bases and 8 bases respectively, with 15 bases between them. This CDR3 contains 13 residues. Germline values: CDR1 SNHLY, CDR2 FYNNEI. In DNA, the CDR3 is TGTGCCAGCAGTCCTCCCATGGGGACAGAAGCTTTCTTT. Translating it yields CASSPPMGTEAFF. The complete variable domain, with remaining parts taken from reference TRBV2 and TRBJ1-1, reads EPEVTQTPSHQVTQMGQEVILRCVPISNHLYFYWYRQILGQKVEFLVSFYNNEISEKSEIFDDQFSVERPDGSNFTLKIRSTKLEDSAMYFCASSPPMGTEAFFGQGTRLTVV.